These 15 T cell receptor beta chains share one sample of origin, sequenced in a study of OX40 agonist ivuxolimab in advanced cancers. The assay was immunoSEQ multiplex PCR, and TCRdb's table has in-frame clones only and misses some. Of about 46,000 clones listed, 70% to 85% are singletons. Here the sequenced sample was CD4+ or CD8+ T cells sorted from blood, taken in a trial of the OX40 agonist ivuxolimab. The receptors shown here come from an adult with an advanced solid tumor such as melanoma, head and neck, liver or kidney cancer.

The chain uses TRBV19 and TRBJ1-1; perhaps TRBD1 as D (6 bases). Germline CDR1 and CDR2: LNHDA and SQIVND (reference sequence). This CDR3 is 13 amino acids long. Trimming removed 6 bases from V and 2 bases from J, with 10 bases in between. Written as DNA, the CDR3 is TGTGCCAGTAGCGGACAGTCAAACACTGAAGCTTTCTTT. This codes for CASSGQSNTEAFF.

This chain links TRBV30 with TRBJ1-1; TRBD1 matches at 9 bases. V was pared by 0 bases and J by 4 bases, with 3 bases of the junction left unmatched. Germline CDR1 GTSNPN, CDR2 SVGIG (reference sequence). CDR3 length: 14 residues. The CDR3 nucleotides are TGTGCCTGGAGTGTAACAGGGGGCGTCACTGAAGCTTTCTTT. It is translated as CAWSVTGGVTEAFF. The full variable domain, with the rest looked up from reference TRBV30 and TRBJ1-1, is SQTIHQWPATLVQPVGSPLSLECTVEGTSNPNLYWYRQAAGRGLQLLFYSVGIGQISSEVPQNLSASRPQDRQFILSSKKLLLSDSGFYLCAWSVTGGVTEAFFGQGTRLTVV.

V usage is TRBV5-1 and J usage is TRBJ2-7, with 7 nucleotides matching TRBD2. The junction had 10 bases not matched to a gene; V was cut back by 7 bases and J by 0 bases. This CDR3 spans 15 amino acids. CDR1 is SGHRS and CDR2 is YFSETQ in the germline V gene. DNA for the CDR3: TGCGCCAGCGGTCTGGGGGGGTCTAGCTCCTACGAGCAGTACTTC. It yields the protein CASGLGGSSSYEQYF.

The chain is built from TRBV5-1 and TRBJ1-1; 8 bases map to TRBD1. Losses at the gene ends were 4 bases for V and 5 bases for J; bases not matched to a gene: 7. From germline, CDR1 is SGHRS and CDR2 YFSETQ. This CDR3 has 14 residues. The CDR3 sequence is CASSPRTGPTEAFF. DNA for the CDR3: TGCGCCAGCAGCCCTAGGACAGGGCCAACTGAAGCTTTCTTT. Looking up the rest from reference TRBV5-1 and TRBJ1-1 gives the full variable domain: KAGVTQTPRYLIKTRGQQVTLSCSPISGHRSVSWYQQTPGQGLQFLFEYFSETQRNKGNFPGRFSGRQFSNSRSEMNVSTLELGDSALYLCASSPRTGPTEAFFGQGTRLTVV.

By share, this clone counts as medium-sized. This chain joins TRBV6-5 and TRBJ2-7; D gene uncertain. The length of the CDR3 is 13 residues. The V end lost 8 bases, the J end lost 0 bases, and 11 bases lay between the germline ends. Germline V lookup: CDR1 MNHEY, CDR2 SVGAGI. The CDR3 nucleotides are TGTGCCAGCTCACGGCAGTTCTCCTACGAGCAGTACTTC. It translates to CASSRQFSYEQYF.

The rearrangement uses TRBV11-2 and TRBJ2-7; 12 bases are shared with TRBD2. This CDR3 has 15 residues. CDR1 SGHAT and CDR2 FQNNGV come from the germline V gene. With V trimmed by 5 bases and J by 2 bases, 4 bases remained unmatched. CDR3 nucleotides: TGTGCCAGCAGCCGAGGACTAGCGGGGACCTACGAGCAGTACTTC. It codes for CASSRGLAGTYEQYF.

The chain combines TRBV7-9 with TRBJ2-7, with a possible D match to TRBD1 (5 bases). V was cut by 2 bases and J by 5 bases, with 10 bases left in between. CDR3 length equals 13 residues. CDR1 is SEHNR, CDR2 FQNEAQ, per germline (reference sequence). The CDR3 DNA sequence: TGTGCCAGCAGCTTATCTCGCAGGGACGAGCAGTACTTC. This translates into CASSLSRRDEQYF.

The chain has TRBV29-1 and TRBJ1-3, with a weak D call TRBD1 (6 bases). The CDR3 is 16 residues long. Trimming removed 0 bases from V and 5 bases from J, with 17 bases in between. Germline CDR1 SQVTM, CDR2 ANQGSEA. This chain's CDR3 is CSVEDNFRGTRNTIYF. The CDR3 DNA is TGCAGCGTTGAAGATAATTTCAGGGGAACTCGAAACACCATATATTTT.

The CDR3 nucleotides read TGTGCCAGCAGTGAGCAAACAGGGAACACTGAAGCTTTCTTT. It codes for CASSEQTGNTEAFF. The chain has TRBV25-1 and TRBJ1-1; TRBD1 is a possible D gene (5 bases). Germline assignment: CDR1 MGHDK and CDR2 SYGVNS. With 3 bases removed from V and 1 base from J, the gap between germline ends came to 9 bases. The CDR3 length is 14 residues.

The CDR3 DNA reads TGTGCCAGCACCACCCCGCGGGGGGTTGGCTACACCTTC. The encoded protein is CASTTPRGVGYTF. This chain joins TRBV5-4 and TRBJ1-2; TRBD1 is a possible D gene (5 bases). This CDR3 region has 13 residues. V shed 6 bases and J shed 7 bases, with 16 bases lying between them. The germline CDR1 and CDR2 sequences are SGHNT and YYREEE (reference sequence).

J is TRBJ2-7 and V is TRBV11-2; the D is unclear. CDR1 is SGHAT, CDR2 FQNNGV, per germline. V dropped 6 bases and J dropped 9 bases, with 18 bases sitting between them. This CDR3 contains 13 residues. Here the CDR3 DNA reads TGTGCCAGCAGGCCCCTAGGCGGTTTGGGGCAGTACTTC. Translated, it gives CASRPLGGLGQYF.

On this clone: Other DNA sequences in this specimen translate into the identical CDR3. CDR3 DNA: TGCGCCAGCAGCTTAGCCGGGACAGGGGGAGAAGGCTACACCTTC. Translating gives CASSLAGTGGEGYTF. The chain is built from TRBV5-1 and TRBJ1-2; 11 nucleotides agree with TRBD1. CDR3 size: 15 residues. With V trimmed by 2 bases and J by 8 bases, 8 bases remained unmatched. Germline assignment: CDR1 SGHRS and CDR2 YFSETQ.

This chain uses TRBV7-9 with TRBJ2-3; D remains unclear. The V and J ends lost 1 base and 6 bases respectively, with 11 bases between them. This CDR3 has 14 residues. Germline V gives CDR1 SEHNR, CDR2 FQNEAQ (reference sequence). CDR3 nucleotides: TGTGCCAGCAGCTTAGGGCTAGACGGGGATACGCAGTATTTT. Protein: CASSLGLDGDTQYF.

The rearrangement joins TRBV7-8 to TRBJ2-3, with 7 bases identical to TRBD2. V lost 7 bases, J lost 2 bases, and 15 bases stayed unmatched. Looked up from germline, CDR1 is SGHVS and CDR2 is FQNEAQ. CDR3 size: 17 residues. CDR3 nucleotides: TGTGCCAGCACCCCCTCGGGACTAACTACCCACACAGATACGCAGTATTTT. It is translated as CASTPSGLTTHTDTQYF. The whole variable domain, remainder taken from reference TRBV7-8 and TRBJ2-3, is GAGVSQSPRYKVAKRGQDVALRCDPISGHVSLFWYQQALGQGPEFLTYFQNEAQLDKSGLPSDRFFAERPEGSVSTLKIQRTQQEDSAVYLCASTPSGLTTHTDTQYFGPGTRLTVL.

This clone occurred a few times. The chain couples TRBV7-8 to TRBJ2-5, with 8 bases aligning to TRBD2. There are 18 residues in the CDR3. Germline V gene sequence: CDR1 SGHVS, CDR2 FQNEAQ. Trimming at V came to 0 bases and at J to 1 base, leaving 10 bases not matched to a gene. In DNA form, the CDR3 reads TGTGCCAGCAGCTTAGCTCCGGGAGCGGGGGAGATCCAAGAGACCCAGTACTTC. Translation gives CASSLAPGAGEIQETQYF.